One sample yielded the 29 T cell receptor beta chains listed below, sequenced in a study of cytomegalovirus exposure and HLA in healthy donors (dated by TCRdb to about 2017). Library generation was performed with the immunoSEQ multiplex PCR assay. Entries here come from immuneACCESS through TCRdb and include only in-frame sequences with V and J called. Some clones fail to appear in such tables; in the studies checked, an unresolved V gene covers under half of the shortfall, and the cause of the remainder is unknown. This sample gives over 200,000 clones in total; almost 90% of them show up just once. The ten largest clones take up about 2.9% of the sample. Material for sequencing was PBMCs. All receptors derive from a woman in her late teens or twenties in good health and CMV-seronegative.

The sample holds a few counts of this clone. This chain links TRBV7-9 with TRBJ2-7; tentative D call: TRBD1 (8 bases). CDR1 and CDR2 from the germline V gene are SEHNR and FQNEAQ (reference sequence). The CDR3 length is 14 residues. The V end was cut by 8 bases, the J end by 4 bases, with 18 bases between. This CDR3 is CASGQGGSLYEQYF. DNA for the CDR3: TGTGCCAGCGGACAGGGCGGGAGTCTGTACGAGCAGTACTTC.

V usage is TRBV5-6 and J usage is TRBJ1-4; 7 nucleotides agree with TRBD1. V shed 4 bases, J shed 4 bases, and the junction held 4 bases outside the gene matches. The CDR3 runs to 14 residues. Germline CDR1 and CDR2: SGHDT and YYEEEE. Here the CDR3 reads CASSNRGRNEKLFF. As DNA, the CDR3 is TGTGCCAGCAGCAACAGGGGACGTAATGAAAAACTGTTTTTT.

Here the CDR3 DNA reads TGCGCCAGCAGCCTGGTCGGTAGCGGCTGGTCCTACAATGAGCAGTTCTTC. Its translation: CASSLVGSGWSYNEQFF. The genes are TRBV5-1 and TRBJ2-1, with D possibly TRBD2 on 6 matching bases. Germline V gene sequence: CDR1 SGHRS, CDR2 YFSETQ. V lost 4 bases, J lost 1 base, and 18 bases lay in between. The CDR3 has 17 residues.

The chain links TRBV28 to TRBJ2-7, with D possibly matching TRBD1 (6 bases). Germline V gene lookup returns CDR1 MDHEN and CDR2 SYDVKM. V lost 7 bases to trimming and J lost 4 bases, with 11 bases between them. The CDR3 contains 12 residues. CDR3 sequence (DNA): TGTGCCAGCAATACACAGGGTTACGAGCAGTACTTC. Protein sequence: CASNTQGYEQYF.

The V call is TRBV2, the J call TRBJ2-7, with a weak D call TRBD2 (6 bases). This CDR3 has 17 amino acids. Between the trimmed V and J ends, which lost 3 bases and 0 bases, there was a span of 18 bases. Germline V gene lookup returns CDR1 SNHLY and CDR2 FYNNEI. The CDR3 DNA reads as TGTGCCAGCAGTGATTCCCCTCCCGCGGGAATCTCCTACGAGCAGTACTTC. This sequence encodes CASSDSPPAGISYEQYF.

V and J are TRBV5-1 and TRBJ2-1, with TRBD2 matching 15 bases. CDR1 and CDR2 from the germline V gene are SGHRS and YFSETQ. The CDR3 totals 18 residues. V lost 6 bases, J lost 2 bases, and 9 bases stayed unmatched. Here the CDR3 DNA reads TGCGCCAGCAATCCCGGGACTAGCGGGAGGTTCCCCTACAATGAGCAGTTCTTC. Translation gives CASNPGTSGRFPYNEQFF.

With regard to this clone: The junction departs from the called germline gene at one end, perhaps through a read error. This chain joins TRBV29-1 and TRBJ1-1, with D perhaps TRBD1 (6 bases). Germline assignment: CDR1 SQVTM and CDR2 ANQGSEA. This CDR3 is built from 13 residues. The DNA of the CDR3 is TGCAGTGTTGCGACAGGATCATCGGTTGAAGCTTTCTTT. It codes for CSVATGSSVEAFF.

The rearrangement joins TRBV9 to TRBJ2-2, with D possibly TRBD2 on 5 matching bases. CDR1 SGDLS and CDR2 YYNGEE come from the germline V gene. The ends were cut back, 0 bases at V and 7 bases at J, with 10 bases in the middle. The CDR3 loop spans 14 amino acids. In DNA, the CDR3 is TGTGCCAGCAGCGTAGGTCTAGCTGGCGGGGAGCTGTTTTTT. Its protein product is CASSVGLAGGELFF.

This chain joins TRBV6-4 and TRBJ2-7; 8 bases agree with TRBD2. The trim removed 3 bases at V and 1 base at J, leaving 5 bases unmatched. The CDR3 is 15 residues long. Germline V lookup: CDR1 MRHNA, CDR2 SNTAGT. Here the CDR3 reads CASSEEAGASYEQYF. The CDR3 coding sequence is TGTGCCAGCAGTGAGGAAGCGGGAGCTTCCTACGAGCAGTACTTC.

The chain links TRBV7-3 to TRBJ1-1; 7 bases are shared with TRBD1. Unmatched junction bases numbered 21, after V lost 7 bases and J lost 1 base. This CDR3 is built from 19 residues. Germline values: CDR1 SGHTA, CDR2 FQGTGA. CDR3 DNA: TGTGCCAGCACCCTACTCGTAATTGACAGGGACAAAAAGAACACTGAAGCTTTCTTT. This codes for CASTLLVIDRDKKNTEAFF.

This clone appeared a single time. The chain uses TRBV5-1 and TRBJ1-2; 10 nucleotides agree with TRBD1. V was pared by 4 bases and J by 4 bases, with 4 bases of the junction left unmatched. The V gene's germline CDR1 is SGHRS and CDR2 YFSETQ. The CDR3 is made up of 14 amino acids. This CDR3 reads CASSLTGGVYGYTF. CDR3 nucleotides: TGCGCCAGCAGCCTGACAGGGGGCGTCTATGGCTACACCTTC.

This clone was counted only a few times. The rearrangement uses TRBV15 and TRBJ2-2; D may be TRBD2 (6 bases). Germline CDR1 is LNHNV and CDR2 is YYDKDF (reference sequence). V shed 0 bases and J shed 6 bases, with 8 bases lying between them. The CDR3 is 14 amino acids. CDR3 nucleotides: TGTGCCACCAGCAGAGATCGGGGGTCCGGGGAGCTGTTTTTT. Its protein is CATSRDRGSGELFF.

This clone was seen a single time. CDR3 loop: CASRPPASGSYNEQFF. CDR3 bases: TGTGCCAGCAGGCCTCCTGCTAGCGGGAGTTACAATGAGCAGTTCTTC. The V gene is TRBV28, the J gene TRBJ2-1; 10 bases match TRBD2. After removal of 6 bases from V and 4 bases from J, the junction contained 9 bases not matched to a gene. CDR1 MDHEN and CDR2 SYDVKM come from the germline V gene. The CDR3 has 16 residues.

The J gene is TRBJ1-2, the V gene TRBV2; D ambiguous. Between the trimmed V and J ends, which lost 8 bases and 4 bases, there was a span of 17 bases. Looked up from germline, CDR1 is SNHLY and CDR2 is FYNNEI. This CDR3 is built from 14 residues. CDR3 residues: CASSPETSGYGYTF. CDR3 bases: TGTGCCAGCTCCCCCGAGACCTCGGGCTATGGCTACACCTTC.

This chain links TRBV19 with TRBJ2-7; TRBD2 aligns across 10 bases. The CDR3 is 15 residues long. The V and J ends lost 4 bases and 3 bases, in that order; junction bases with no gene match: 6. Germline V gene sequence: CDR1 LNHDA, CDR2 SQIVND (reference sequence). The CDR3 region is CASSTLAGENYEQYF. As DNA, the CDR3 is TGTGCCAGTAGTACGCTAGCGGGAGAGAACTACGAGCAGTACTTC.

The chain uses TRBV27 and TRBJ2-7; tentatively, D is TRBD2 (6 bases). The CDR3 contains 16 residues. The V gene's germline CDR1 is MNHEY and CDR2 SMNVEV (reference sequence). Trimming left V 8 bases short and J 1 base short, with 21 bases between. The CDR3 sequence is CASGLTGLPLSYEQYF. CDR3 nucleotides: TGTGCCAGCGGACTAACGGGACTCCCGTTATCCTACGAGCAGTACTTC.

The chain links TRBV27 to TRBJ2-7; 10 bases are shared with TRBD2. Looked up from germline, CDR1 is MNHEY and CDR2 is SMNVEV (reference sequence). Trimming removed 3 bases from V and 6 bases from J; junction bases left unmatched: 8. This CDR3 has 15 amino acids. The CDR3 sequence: CASSFSPSGSFEQYF. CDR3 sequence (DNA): TGTGCCAGCAGTTTCTCACCTAGCGGGAGCTTCGAGCAGTACTTC.

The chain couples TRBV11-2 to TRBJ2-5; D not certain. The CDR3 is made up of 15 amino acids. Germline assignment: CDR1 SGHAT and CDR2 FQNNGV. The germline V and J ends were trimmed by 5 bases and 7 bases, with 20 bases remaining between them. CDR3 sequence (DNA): TGTGCCAGCAGCCAAGCGCTAGGAGCCCCTGTGACCCAGTACTTC. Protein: CASSQALGAPVTQYF.

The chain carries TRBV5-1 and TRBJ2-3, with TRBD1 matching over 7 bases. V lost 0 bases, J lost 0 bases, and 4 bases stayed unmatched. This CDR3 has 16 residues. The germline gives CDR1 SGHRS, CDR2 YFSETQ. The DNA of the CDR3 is TGCGCCAGCAGCTTGGGGACAGGCTCTAGCACAGATACGCAGTATTTT. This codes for CASSLGTGSSTDTQYF.

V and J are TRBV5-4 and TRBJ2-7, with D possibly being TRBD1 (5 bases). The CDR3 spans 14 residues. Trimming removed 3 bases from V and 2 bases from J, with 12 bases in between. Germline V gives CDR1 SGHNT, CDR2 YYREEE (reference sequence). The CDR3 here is CASSSLRVPYEQYF. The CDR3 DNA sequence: TGTGCCAGCAGCTCCCTCAGGGTCCCCTACGAGCAGTACTTC.

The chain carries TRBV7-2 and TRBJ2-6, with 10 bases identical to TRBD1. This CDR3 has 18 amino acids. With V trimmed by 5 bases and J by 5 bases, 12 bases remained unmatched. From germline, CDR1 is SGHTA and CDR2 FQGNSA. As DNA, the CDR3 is TGTGCCAGCAGCCCTCTACGGACAGGGGGGATCTGGGCCAACGTCCTGACTTTC. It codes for CASSPLRTGGIWANVLTF.

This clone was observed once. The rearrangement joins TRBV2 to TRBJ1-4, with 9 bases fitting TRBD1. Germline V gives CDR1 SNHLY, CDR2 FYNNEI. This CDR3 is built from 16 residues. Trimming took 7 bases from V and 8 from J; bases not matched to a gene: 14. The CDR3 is CASTPRETGGVEKLFF. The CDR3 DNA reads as TGTGCCAGCACCCCGAGGGAAACAGGGGGCGTAGAAAAACTGTTTTTT.

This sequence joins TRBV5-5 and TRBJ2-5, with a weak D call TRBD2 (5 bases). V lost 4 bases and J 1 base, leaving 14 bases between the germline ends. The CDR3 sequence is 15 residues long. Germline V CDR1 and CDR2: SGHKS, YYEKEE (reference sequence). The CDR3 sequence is CASSPLSGLQETQYF. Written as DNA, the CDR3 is TGTGCCAGCAGCCCCTTGTCAGGACTCCAAGAGACCCAGTACTTC. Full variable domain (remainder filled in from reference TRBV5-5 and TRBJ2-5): DAGVTQSPTHLIKTRGQQVTLRCSPISGHKSVSWYQQVLGQGPQFIFQYYEKEERGRGNFPDRFSARQFPNYSSELNVNALLLGDSALYLCASSPLSGLQETQYFGPGTRLLVL.

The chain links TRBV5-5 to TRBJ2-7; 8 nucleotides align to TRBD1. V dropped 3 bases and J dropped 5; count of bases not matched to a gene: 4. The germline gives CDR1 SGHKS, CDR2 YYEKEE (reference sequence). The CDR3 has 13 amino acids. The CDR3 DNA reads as TGTGCCAGCAGCTCCGGACAGGGAGACGAGCAGTACTTC. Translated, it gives CASSSGQGDEQYF.

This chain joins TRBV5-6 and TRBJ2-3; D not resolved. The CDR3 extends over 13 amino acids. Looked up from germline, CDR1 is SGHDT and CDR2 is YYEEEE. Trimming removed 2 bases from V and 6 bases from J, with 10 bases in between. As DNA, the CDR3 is TGTGCCAGCAGCTTCTACTCAACGGATACGCAGTATTTT. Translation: CASSFYSTDTQYF.

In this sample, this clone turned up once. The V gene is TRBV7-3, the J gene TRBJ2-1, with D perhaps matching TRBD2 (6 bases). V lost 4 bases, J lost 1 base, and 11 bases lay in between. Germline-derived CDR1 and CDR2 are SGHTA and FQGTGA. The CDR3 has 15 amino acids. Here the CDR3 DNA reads TGTGCCAGCAGCTCCCCGGGAGTTTCCTACAATGAGCAGTTCTTC. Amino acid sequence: CASSSPGVSYNEQFF. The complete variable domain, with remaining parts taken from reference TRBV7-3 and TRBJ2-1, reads GAGVSQTPSNKVTEKGKYVELRCDPISGHTALYWYRQSLGQGPEFLIYFQGTGAADDSGLPNDRFFAVRPEGSVSTLKIQRTERGDSAVYLCASSSPGVSYNEQFFGPGTRLTVL.

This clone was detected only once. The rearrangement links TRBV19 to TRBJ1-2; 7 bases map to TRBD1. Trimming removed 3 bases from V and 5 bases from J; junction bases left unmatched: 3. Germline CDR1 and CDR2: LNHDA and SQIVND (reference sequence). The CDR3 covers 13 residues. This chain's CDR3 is CASSIEQGYGYTF. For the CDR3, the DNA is TGTGCCAGTAGTATCGAACAGGGGTATGGCTACACCTTC.

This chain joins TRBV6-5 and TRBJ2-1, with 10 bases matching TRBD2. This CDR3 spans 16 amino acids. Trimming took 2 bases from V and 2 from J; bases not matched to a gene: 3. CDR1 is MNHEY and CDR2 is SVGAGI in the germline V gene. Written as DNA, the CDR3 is TGTGCCAGCAGTTACGTACTAGCGGGAACCTACAATGAGCAGTTCTTC. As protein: CASSYVLAGTYNEQFF.

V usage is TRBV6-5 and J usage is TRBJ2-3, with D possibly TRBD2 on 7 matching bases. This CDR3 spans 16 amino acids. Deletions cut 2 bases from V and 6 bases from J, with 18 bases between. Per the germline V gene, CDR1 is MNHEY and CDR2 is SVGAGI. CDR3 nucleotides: TGTGCCAGCAGTTACGGTGGGGGGGCAGGCGTCGATACGCAGTATTTT. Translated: CASSYGGGAGVDTQYF.